This T cell receptor beta chain came from a study of blood T cell repertoires in COVID-19 (dated by TCRdb to between 2020 and 2021). Background for the entire study: The collaborator samples originated in the United States, Italy and Spain and spanned the acute and convalescent phases of COVID-19. The material from the prospective study consisted of cDNA or gDNA derived from T cells, B-cell-depleted T cells, or PBMCs. The samples were drawn from the first 160 participants of the ongoing ImmuneRACE study and from roughly 1,300 subjects provided by 6 global collaborators. Deeply sampled blood TCRbeta repertoires from subjects exposed to, actively infected with, or recovered from COVID-19 were included in the dataset. A freely available public database, intended as a resource for researchers studying the immune response to SARS-CoV-2, is where the repertoires were released. Where available, HLA class I and class II types were taken from metadata supplied by the sample provider and were not determined by assay-based typing. Nearly every sample came with metadata listing a de-identified subject ID, COVID-19 status, age in years and sex. What the study reported, not specific to this receptor: The amount of clinical and demographic metadata varied by source and participant and was provided uncurated.

There are 15 amino acids in the CDR3, from cysteine to phenylalanine inclusive. Kept here is only the CDR3 DNA, which spans 45 bases and is read in frame from base 1. The germline V gene provides CDR1 SGHDN and CDR2 FVKESK. Between the V and J ends, shortened by 4 bases and 5 bases respectively, the junction contains 16 bases. The collaborating institutions used their own protocols to collect whole blood in K2EDTA tubes. For TCRbeta analysis, collaborator samples were shipped as frozen whole blood, as isolated PBMCs, or as DNA extracted from either sample type. TCRbeta CDR3 regions were amplified from genomic DNA using the immunoSEQ Assay, a bias-controlled multiplex PCR. On the study's bioinformatics: The number of nucleated cells in each sample was estimated from the amplification of reference gene primers within the assay. To quantify the absolute abundance of each unique TCRbeta CDR3 rearrangement, sequence reads were collapsed and filtered. For each sample, productive Simpson clonality was calculated by taking the square root of Simpson's diversity index across productive rearrangements. TCRdb mirrors the immuneACCESS table, restricted to in-frame sequences. Some clones are absent from its copies; in checked studies, under half trace to an unresolved V gene, and the reason for the others is unknown. V and J calls and clone size are given by that table; D and trimming were obtained from the DNA. The sample yields over 85,000 clones; approximately 80% were counted once. Jointly, the top ten make up about 9.6% of the sample.

For this clone: The antigen this receptor binds is unknown. No much larger clonotype is one base removed from it; base qualities were not supplied.

The sequencing input was peripheral blood. The receptor comes from a man aged 55 to 70 with active or convalescent COVID-19. The rearranged chain carries TRBV14 and TRBJ2-3; the D gene is perhaps TRBD2, on 6 matching bases. This receptor carries the CDR3 CASSRGLFTGDTQYF. Here is the DNA: TGTGCCAGCAGCCGTGGACTATTCACAGGAGATACGCAGTATTTT.